This T cell receptor (beta chain) was recovered during a study of technical replicates of blood from several donors. Germline V gives CDR1 SGHVS, CDR2 FQNEAQ. The CDR3 length is 14 residues. V lost 2 bases and J 7 bases, leaving 14 bases between the germline ends. Libraries were prepared by immunoSEQ multiplex PCR; TCRdb keeps only in-frame clonotypes and omits some of them. The table shows tens of thousands of clones, with more than 85% occurring only once. What was sequenced was T cells isolated from PBMCs. The genes are TRBV7-8 and TRBJ1-1, with D perhaps matching TRBD1 (6 bases). The origin of this receptor is a human donor in good health. CDR3 loop: CASSLFYRDGEAFF. The CDR3 DNA follows: TGTGCCAGCAGCTTATTTTACAGGGACGGTGAAGCTTTCTTT.